Below, 3 T cell receptor beta chains from the same sample are listed, as sequenced in a study of tumor-infiltrating lymphocytes in primary liver carcinoma. A primer matching the constant region was used to make TCR beta cDNA from approximately 520 ng of total RNA. Slightly modified ARM-PCR with three nested multiplex PCR rounds yielded TCR beta libraries. A C-beta reverse primer was combined with TRBV1-TRBV30 forward primers in the first two PCR rounds, and each round had roughly 11 cycles. TCRdb recomputed calls from the multiplex PCR reads with MiXCR, one row per CDR3 protein. Found here are 300,000 to 400,000 distinct CDR3 sequences, about 61% of them singletons; the top ten hold about 6.1%. Germline DNA was extracted alongside blood RNA, which was obtained from unsorted whole blood. Input material: peripheral blood. These receptors all stem from a man aged 40-50 years with primary liver carcinoma and hepatitis B virus infection.

The genes are TRBV28 and TRBJ1-1; D perhaps matches TRBD1 (5 bases). The V gene lost 2 bases and the J gene lost 1 base, with 11 bases spanning the gap. Germline CDR1 MDHEN, CDR2 SYDVKM. This CDR3 spans 15 amino acids. CDR3 protein: CASSLGARANTEAFF. The CDR3 bases are TGTGCCAGCAGTTTAGGCGCCAGGGCGAACACTGAAGCTTTCTTT.

For this clonotype: A single base separates this from a much larger clone, so it may be a read error. The genes are TRBV4-2 and TRBJ2-1, with TRBD2 matching 9 bases. The CDR3 contains 13 residues. The germline gives CDR1 LGHNA, CDR2 YNFKEQ. Trimming cost V 0 bases and J 14 bases; bases outside gene matches: 5. CDR3 protein: CASSQDQIAGEFF. CDR3 bases: TGTGCCAGCAGCCAAGATCAAATAGCGGGAGAGTTCTTC.

This rearrangement joins TRBV5-1 to TRBJ2-1, with 9 bases fitting TRBD2. This CDR3 region has 16 residues. Germline CDR1 is SGHRS and CDR2 is YFSETQ. Unmatched junction bases numbered 6, after V lost 5 bases and J lost 0 bases. The CDR3 coding sequence is TGCGCCAGCAGTTATAGCGGGGGAAGCTCCTACAATGAGCAGTTCTTC. Protein product: CASSYSGGSSYNEQFF.